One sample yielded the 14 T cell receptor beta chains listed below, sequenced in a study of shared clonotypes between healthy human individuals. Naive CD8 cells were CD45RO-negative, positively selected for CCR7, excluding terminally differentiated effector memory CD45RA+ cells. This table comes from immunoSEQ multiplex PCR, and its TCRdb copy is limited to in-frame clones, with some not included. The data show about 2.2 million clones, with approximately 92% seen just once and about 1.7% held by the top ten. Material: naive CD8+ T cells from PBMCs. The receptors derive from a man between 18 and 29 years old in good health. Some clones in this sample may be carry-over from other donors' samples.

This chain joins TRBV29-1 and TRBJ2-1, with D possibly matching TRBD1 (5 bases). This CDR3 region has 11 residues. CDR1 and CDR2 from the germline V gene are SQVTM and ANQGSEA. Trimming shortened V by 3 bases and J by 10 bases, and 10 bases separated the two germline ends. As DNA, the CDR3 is TGCAGCGTTGATATCCAGGGAGAGCAGTTCTTC. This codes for CSVDIQGEQFF.

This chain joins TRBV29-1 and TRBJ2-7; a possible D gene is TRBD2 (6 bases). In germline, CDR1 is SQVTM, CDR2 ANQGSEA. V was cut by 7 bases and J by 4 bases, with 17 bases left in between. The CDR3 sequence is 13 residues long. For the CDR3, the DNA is TGCAGCGGCCGAGGAGTTGGAGGGTACGAGCAGTACTTC. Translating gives CSGRGVGGYEQYF.

The CDR3 sequence: CASSLDRMGANVLTF. In DNA, the CDR3 is TGCGCCAGCAGCCTGGACCGAATGGGGGCCAACGTCCTGACTTTC. The chain combines TRBV4-3 with TRBJ2-6, with D unclear. CDR1 LGHNA and CDR2 YSLEER come from the germline V gene. This CDR3 is 15 amino acids long. Trimming took off 4 bases at V and 4 bases at J, with 11 bases between the two ends.

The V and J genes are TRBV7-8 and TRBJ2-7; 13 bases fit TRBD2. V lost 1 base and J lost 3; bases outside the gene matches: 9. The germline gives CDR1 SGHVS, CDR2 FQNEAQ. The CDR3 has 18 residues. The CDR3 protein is CASSLVLRLAGGGYEQYF. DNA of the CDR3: TGTGCCAGCAGCTTAGTTCTACGACTAGCGGGAGGCGGCTACGAGCAGTACTTC.

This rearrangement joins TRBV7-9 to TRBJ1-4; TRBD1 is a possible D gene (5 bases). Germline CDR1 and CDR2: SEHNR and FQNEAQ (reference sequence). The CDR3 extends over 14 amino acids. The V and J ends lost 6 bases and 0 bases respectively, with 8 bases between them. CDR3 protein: CASSRGPTNEKLFF. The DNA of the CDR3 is TGTGCCAGCAGTAGGGGTCCAACTAATGAAAAACTGTTTTTT.

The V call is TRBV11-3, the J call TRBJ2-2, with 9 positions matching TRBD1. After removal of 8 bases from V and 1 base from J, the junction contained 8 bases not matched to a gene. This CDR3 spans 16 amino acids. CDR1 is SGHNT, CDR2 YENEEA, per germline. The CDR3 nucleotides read TGTGCCAGCGTGGGCGGGGGACAGGGGAACACCGGGGAGCTGTTTTTT. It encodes CASVGGGQGNTGELFF.

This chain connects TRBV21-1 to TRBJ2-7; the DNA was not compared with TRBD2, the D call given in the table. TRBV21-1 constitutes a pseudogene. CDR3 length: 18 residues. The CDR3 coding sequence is TGTGCCAGCAGCAAAAACAAACTAGCGGGAGGGCCTAACTACGAGCAGTACTTC. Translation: CASSKNKLAGGPNYEQYF.

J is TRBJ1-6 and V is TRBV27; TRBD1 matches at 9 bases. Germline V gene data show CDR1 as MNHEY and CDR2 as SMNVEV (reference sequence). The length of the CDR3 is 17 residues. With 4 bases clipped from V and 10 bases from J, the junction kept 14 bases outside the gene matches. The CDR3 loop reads CASSSTHGTGFGSPLHF. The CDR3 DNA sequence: TGTGCCAGCAGTTCCACTCACGGGACAGGGTTTGGGTCACCCCTCCACTTT.

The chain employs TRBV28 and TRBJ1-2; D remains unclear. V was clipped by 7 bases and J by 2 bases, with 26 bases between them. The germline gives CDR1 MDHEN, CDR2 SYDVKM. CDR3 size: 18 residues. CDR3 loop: CASITSLQSGAMNYGYTF. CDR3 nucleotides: TGTGCCAGCATCACCTCACTTCAGTCAGGAGCGATGAACTATGGCTACACCTTC.

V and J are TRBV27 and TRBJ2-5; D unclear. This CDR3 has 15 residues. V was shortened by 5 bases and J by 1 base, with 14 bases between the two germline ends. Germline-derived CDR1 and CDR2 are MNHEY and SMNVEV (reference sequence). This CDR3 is CASSLPGRTQETQYF. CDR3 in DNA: TGTGCCAGCAGTCTGCCCGGACGGACCCAAGAGACCCAGTACTTC.

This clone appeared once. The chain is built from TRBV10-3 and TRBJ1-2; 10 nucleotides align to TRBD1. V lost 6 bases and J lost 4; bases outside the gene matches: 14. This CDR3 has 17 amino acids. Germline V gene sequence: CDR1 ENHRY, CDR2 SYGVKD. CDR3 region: CAISDRGRDAPGYGYTF. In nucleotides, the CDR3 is TGTGCCATCAGCGACAGGGGGCGAGACGCCCCCGGCTATGGCTACACCTTC.

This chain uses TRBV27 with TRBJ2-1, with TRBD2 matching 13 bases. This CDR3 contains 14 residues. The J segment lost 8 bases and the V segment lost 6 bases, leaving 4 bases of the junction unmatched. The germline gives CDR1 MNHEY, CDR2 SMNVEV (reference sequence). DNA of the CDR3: TGTGCCAGCAGATGGACTAGCGGGAGCGATGAGCAGTTCTTC. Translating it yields CASRWTSGSDEQFF.

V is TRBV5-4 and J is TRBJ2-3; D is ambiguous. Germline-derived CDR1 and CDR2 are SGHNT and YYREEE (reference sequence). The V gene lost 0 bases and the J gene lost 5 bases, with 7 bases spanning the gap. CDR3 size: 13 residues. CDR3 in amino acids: CASSLAYKDTQYF. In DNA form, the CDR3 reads TGTGCCAGCAGCTTGGCCTACAAAGATACGCAGTATTTT.

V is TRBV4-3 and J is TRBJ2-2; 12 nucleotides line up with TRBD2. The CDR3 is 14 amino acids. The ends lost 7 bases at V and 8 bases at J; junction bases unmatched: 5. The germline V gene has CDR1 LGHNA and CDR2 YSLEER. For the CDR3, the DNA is TGCGCCAGCACCCGACTAGCGGGAGAGGGGGAGCTGTTTTTT. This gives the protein CASTRLAGEGELFF.